This T cell receptor beta chain was obtained from a study of T cell repertoires in cytomegalovirus infection. Study in general: Evidence of both CMV infection and a matching HLA type came from public TCR beta signatures. Overall study findings and caveats: The ex vivo response was dominated by HLA-C-restricted CMV-specific TCR beta clonotypes.

Germline V gene sequence: CDR1 LGHNA, CDR2 YSLEER. This CDR3 spans 15 amino acids. The V segment lost 1 base and the J segment 5 bases; nucleotides outside the gene matches: 4. TCRdb redid the calling of the reads with MiXCR, one entry per CDR3 protein. The data hold about 920,000 distinct CDR3 sequences, with roughly 31% observed a single time. In this sample, this clonotype turned up a few times. Antigen unknown. Sequenced material: cultured CD8+ T cells from PBMCs, taken from culture after CMV antigen stimulation. The sequence derives from a human donor in good health (CMV status not recorded). Some clones in this sample may be carry-over from other donors' samples. V and J are TRBV4-3 and TRBJ1-4, with TRBD1 matching 7 bases. In DNA, the CDR3 is TGCGCCAGCAGCCAAGGACAGGGAGGGAATGAAAAACTGTTTTTT. It is translated as CASSQGQGGNEKLFF.